This T cell receptor (beta chain) was obtained from a study of post-analysis software for immune sequencing data. Across the whole study: Clinical courses comprised relapsing-remitting, secondary progressive and progressive-relapsing multiple sclerosis. The study's findings and limits: Included in a set of five TRBV segments more frequent in patients than controls were TRBV5-6, TRBV5-1 and TRBV20-1. Diversity measured as normalized Chao1 was significantly lower in multiple sclerosis patients than in controls. F measure showed strong co-clustering of same-batch samples.

About this clonotype: What it binds is unknown.

The authors incorporated unique molecular identifiers into the TCR beta cDNA libraries. MiXCR, applied by TCRdb to the PCR reads, yields one record per CDR3 protein. The sample lists about 620,000 distinct CDR3 sequences; 44% were seen once. The CDR3 has 13 amino acids. Germline assignment: CDR1 SGHRS and CDR2 YFSETQ. The chain has TRBV5-1 and TRBJ2-1, with a possible D match to TRBD1 (5 bases). TRBJ2-7 explains the end of the DNA better; the J call may be wrong. This TCR came from a girl aged 5-17 years with multiple sclerosis. The sample was blood. CDR3 residues: CASSLFGHNEQYF. For the CDR3, the DNA is TGCGCCAGCAGCTTGTTCGGACACAATGAGCAGTACTTC.